These T cell receptor beta chains were read from a single sample in a study of T-cell reconstitution after alpha-beta-depleted transplantation in children. TCRdb used MiXCR to reprocess the PCR reads, holding one entry per CDR3 protein. The table shows 400,000 to 500,000 distinct CDR3 sequences, with about a tenth occurring only once. Specimen: PBMCs from the stem cell graft donor, collected from the stem cell graft. The source of these receptors is a human donor who donated a stem cell graft to a child with acute myeloid leukemia. Each CDR3 is given with its conserved first and last residue. D genes are given only for firm matches. Only some rows state a clone size, as once, few, many or a class for expanded clones.

D gene: TRBD1
J gene: TRBJ2-7
clone size: NA
V gene: TRBV20-1
CDR3 DNA: TGCAGTGCTAGACCTCCGGGACAGGGGTCTTACGAGCAGTACTTC
CDR3 protein: CSARPPGQGSYEQYF

D gene: TRBD1
J gene: TRBJ1-1
clone size: few
V gene: TRBV29-1
CDR3 DNA: TGCAGCGTGGTACAGGGGGAGGCTTTCTTT
CDR3 protein: CSVVQGEAFF

D gene: TRBD1
J gene: TRBJ1-1
clone size: NA
V gene: TRBV24-1
CDR3 DNA: TGTGCCACCAGTGATGACAGGGAGGGAGGGACTGAAGCTTTCTTT
CDR3 protein: CATSDDREGGTEAFF

D gene: TRBD2
J gene: TRBJ2-7
clone size: NA
V gene: TRBV20-1
CDR3 DNA: TGCAGTGCTTCCAGGACTAGCGGGATCGGCGAGCAGTACTTC
CDR3 protein: CSASRTSGIGEQYF

D gene: NA
J gene: TRBJ2-3
clone size: NA
V gene: TRBV10-3
CDR3 DNA: TGTGCCATCAGTGAGTTGGACGGGGGAGATACGCAGTATTTT
CDR3 protein: CAISELDGGDTQYF

D gene: NA
J gene: TRBJ2-5
clone size: many
V gene: TRBV18
CDR3 DNA: TGTGCCAGCTCACCAAGGGCAGAACGGCTAGAGACCCAGTACTTC
CDR3 protein: CASSPRAERLETQYF

D gene: NA
J gene: TRBJ2-1
clone size: many
V gene: TRBV5-5
CDR3 DNA: TGTGCCAGCAGCTTGGATGTGAGTGGTTTTAAGCAGTTCTTC
CDR3 protein: CASSLDVSGFKQFF

D gene: NA
J gene: TRBJ2-5
clone size: NA
V gene: TRBV20-1
CDR3 DNA: TGCAGTGTCGTACGAGGGACCCAGTACTTC
CDR3 protein: CSVVRGTQYF

D gene: TRBD1
J gene: TRBJ1-3
clone size: few
V gene: TRBV18
CDR3 DNA: TGTGCCAGCTCCCAAGAGTGGACAGGCGCCGGGTCTGGAAACACCATATATTTT
CDR3 protein: CASSQEWTGAGSGNTIYF

D gene: NA
J gene: TRBJ2-7
clone size: few
V gene: TRBV5-1
CDR3 DNA: TGCGCCAGCAGCCCGGGCGGGACTGGATCCTACGAGCAGTACTTC
CDR3 protein: CASSPGGTGSYEQYF

D gene: TRBD2
J gene: TRBJ2-5
clone size: few
V gene: TRBV27
CDR3 DNA: TGTGCCAGCAGTCGGGCGAGCGGGAGGGCCCTAGAGACCCAGTACTTC
CDR3 protein: CASSRASGRALETQYF

D gene: NA
J gene: TRBJ2-3
clone size: few
V gene: TRBV2
CDR3 DNA: TGTGCCAGCAGCCCACAGCCTCTAGCGTCAGATACGCAGTATTTT
CDR3 protein: CASSPQPLASDTQYF

D gene: TRBD2
J gene: TRBJ2-3
clone size: few
V gene: TRBV5-1
CDR3 DNA: TGCGCCAGCAGCATTACTAGCGGGCCAGATACGCAGTATTTT
CDR3 protein: CASSITSGPDTQYF

D gene: TRBD2
J gene: TRBJ2-4
clone size: few
V gene: TRBV6-5
CDR3 DNA: TGTGCCAGCAGTTACTCGAGGGAGGGGAGTCTAGCCAAAAACATTCAGTACTTC
CDR3 protein: CASSYSREGSLAKNIQYF

D gene: TRBD1
J gene: TRBJ2-3
clone size: NA
V gene: TRBV5-1
CDR3 DNA: TGCGCCAGCTTCCGACAGGGGGGAGATACGCAGTATTTT
CDR3 protein: CASFRQGGDTQYF

D gene: NA
J gene: TRBJ2-3
clone size: NA
V gene: TRBV4-1
CDR3 DNA: TGCGCCAGCAGCCAAGATGGTTCGGGCACAGATACGCAGTATTTT
CDR3 protein: CASSQDGSGTDTQYF

D gene: NA
J gene: TRBJ2-1
clone size: many
V gene: TRBV28
CDR3 DNA: TGTGCCAGCGCGGACAGCACCTTATCCTACAATGAGCAGTTCTTC
CDR3 protein: CASADSTLSYNEQFF

D gene: NA
J gene: TRBJ2-7
clone size: NA
V gene: TRBV29-1
CDR3 DNA: TGCAGCGTTTTTCACGGCTACGAGCAGTACTTC
CDR3 protein: CSVFHGYEQYF

D gene: NA
J gene: TRBJ1-1
clone size: few
V gene: TRBV18
CDR3 DNA: TGTGCCAGCTCACCACCCAGGGACACTGAAGCTTTCTTT
CDR3 protein: CASSPPRDTEAFF

D gene: NA
J gene: TRBJ2-3
clone size: NA
V gene: TRBV10-3
CDR3 DNA: TGTGCCATCAGTGAGGGCACTAGCATTTCAGATACGCAGTATTTT
CDR3 protein: CAISEGTSISDTQYF

D gene: NA
J gene: TRBJ1-2
clone size: NA
V gene: TRBV19
CDR3 DNA: TGTGCCAGTAGTCCTGGGAGCTATGGCTACACCTTC
CDR3 protein: CASSPGSYGYTF

D gene: NA
J gene: TRBJ2-1
clone size: many
V gene: TRBV9
CDR3 DNA: TGTGCCAGCAGCGTAGGAAGCTCCCCAGCGGGTGAGCAGTTCTTC
CDR3 protein: CASSVGSSPAGEQFF

D gene: NA
J gene: TRBJ2-6
clone size: many
V gene: TRBV5-1
CDR3 DNA: TGTGCCAGCAGTTCCGGCTCTGGGGCCAACGTCCTGACTTTC
CDR3 protein: CASSSGSGANVLTF

D gene: NA
J gene: TRBJ2-3
clone size: many
V gene: TRBV10-3
CDR3 DNA: TGTGCCATCAGTGCCCAGGGAGGAGATACGCAGTATTTT
CDR3 protein: CAISAQGGDTQYF

D gene: TRBD1
J gene: TRBJ1-1
clone size: few
V gene: TRBV7-2
CDR3 DNA: TGTGCCAGCAGCTCAGGACAGGGGCGGAAGGCTGAAGCTTTCTTT
CDR3 protein: CASSSGQGRKAEAFF

D gene: TRBD2
J gene: TRBJ2-7
clone size: NA
V gene: TRBV15
CDR3 DNA: TGTGCCACCAGCAGAGATTCTTGGGGGGGGGCCTACGAGCAGTACTTC
CDR3 protein: CATSRDSWGGAYEQYF

D gene: TRBD2
J gene: TRBJ2-2
clone size: few
V gene: TRBV3-1
CDR3 DNA: TGTGCCAGCAGCCAAGAGTGGGGGGTTAGCGGGGCTTATCCCGGGGAGCTGTTTTTT
CDR3 protein: CASSQEWGVSGAYPGELFF

D gene: NA
J gene: TRBJ2-3
clone size: few
V gene: TRBV5-1
CDR3 DNA: TGCGCCAGCAGACGCGGACATACCAAAAGCACAGATACGCAGTATTTT
CDR3 protein: CASRRGHTKSTDTQYF

D gene: NA
J gene: TRBJ2-5
clone size: NA
V gene: TRBV20-1
CDR3 DNA: TGCAGTGCTAGTTTTCTTCAGGGCCCCGAGACCCAGTACTTC
CDR3 protein: CSASFLQGPETQYF

D gene: NA
J gene: TRBJ2-1
clone size: NA
V gene: TRBV6-1
CDR3 DNA: TGTGCCAGCAGGAGGTCCTCGTATACCCACAATGAGCAGTTCTTC
CDR3 protein: CASRRSSYTHNEQFF

D gene: NA
J gene: TRBJ1-2
clone size: few
V gene: TRBV20-1
CDR3 DNA: TGCAGTGCTAGGTCCGGACCCATGGAGGTCGGCTACACCTTC
CDR3 protein: CSARSGPMEVGYTF

D gene: NA
J gene: TRBJ2-5
clone size: many
V gene: TRBV29-1
CDR3 DNA: TGCAGCGTCCCCGGACCCAGGGAGACCCAGTACTTC
CDR3 protein: CSVPGPRETQYF